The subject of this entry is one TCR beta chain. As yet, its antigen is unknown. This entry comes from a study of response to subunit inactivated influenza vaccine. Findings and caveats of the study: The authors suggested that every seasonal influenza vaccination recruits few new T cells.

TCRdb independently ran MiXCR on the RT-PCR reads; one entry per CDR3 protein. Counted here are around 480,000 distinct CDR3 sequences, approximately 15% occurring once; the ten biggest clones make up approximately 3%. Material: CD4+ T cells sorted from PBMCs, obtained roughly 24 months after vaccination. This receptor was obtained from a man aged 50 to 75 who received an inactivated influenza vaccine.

This CDR3 is CASSLSPSTAFGFYEQYF. CDR3 DNA: TGTGCCAGCAGTTTATCCCCCTCCACGGCTTTTGGATTCTACGAGCAGTACTTC. The J gene is TRBJ2-7, the V gene TRBV28; the D is unclear. Trimming took off 1 base at V and 3 bases at J, with 22 bases between the two ends. CDR1 is MDHEN and CDR2 is SYDVKM in the germline V gene. The CDR3 consists of 18 residues. Combining the CDR3 with reference TRBV28 and TRBJ2-7 gives the whole variable domain DVKVTQSSRYLVKRTGEKVFLECVQDMDHENMFWYRQDPGLGLRLIYFSYDVKMKEKGDIPEGYSVSREKKERFSLILESASTNQTSMYLCASSLSPSTAFGFYEQYFGPGTRLTVT.